This note documents a single T cell receptor (beta chain) sequence. This clonotype occurred many times. Its antigen target is currently unknown. No base quality information exists; no much larger clone differs at one position. Graves' hyperthyroidism was defined as stable when no progression to ophthalmopathy occurred over 18 months of follow-up. Hyperthyroidism patients were newly diagnosed, had a disease duration of under 2 months, and were aged 18 to 65 years. Patients with uncontrolled infections, other autoimmune diseases, pregnancy or lactation were excluded. Diagnoses were established on the basis of clinical symptoms, serum thyroxine and TRAb, thyroid ultrasound, and orbital computed tomography. PBMCs were isolated from more than 9 ml of fresh peripheral blood by Ficoll-Paque density gradient centrifugation. Total RNA was extracted using Trizol reagent, and RNA quality was assessed on an Agilent 2100 Bioanalyzer.

This sample was taken from a study of T cells in Graves' hyperthyroidism and ophthalmopathy (dated by TCRdb to between 2017 and 2020). Study-wide context: Peripheral blood samples were taken at the time of initial diagnosis, prior to any treatment. According to the paper, TCR Vbeta CDR3 sequencing was carried out on 135 peripheral blood samples, which came from fewer than 50 ophthalmopathy, 80 or so hyperthyroidism and approximately 17 progressor patients. Prospective prediction of ophthalmopathy was tested in an independent validation cohort consisting of 18 to 20 hyperthyroidism patients and approximately 16 patients who later progressed to ophthalmopathy. TCR V-J signatures able to tell the groups apart were searched for in a discovery cohort of 100 patients, of whom over 40 had Graves' ophthalmopathy and 55 to 65 had stable Graves' hyperthyroidism. Thyroid tissue and blood T-cell repertoires from several Graves' hyperthyroidism patients were also compared in the study. After blood sampling, hyperthyroidism patients were treated with methimazole at a starting dose of 30 mg daily, and ophthalmopathy patients were treated with high-dose intravenous methylprednisolone. The 100 discovery patients were randomly split 7:3 into training and test sets.

A distance of 12 bases separates the germline ends of V and J, which lose 6 bases and 0 bases respectively. From a lookup of the germline V gene (reference sequence), CDR1 and CDR2 are DFQATT and SNEGSKA. The CDR3 covers 13 residues, taking in both the cysteine and the phenylalanine. Of the read, only the CDR3 DNA is kept; its 39 bases are in frame from base 1. Amplification of TCR beta CDR3 regions was carried out from RNA transcripts. The TCR CDR3 was subjected to a first round of RT-PCR using the HTBI primer set and the Qiagen OneStep RT-PCR kit. Libraries were constructed in a second round of multiplex PCR, after which size selection and purification were performed. Sequencing of the libraries was done on an Illumina HiSeq2000 using paired-end 100 bp reads. Processing in the source paper ran as follows. SOAPnuke was used to process the raw data, with reads discarded if the reads contained adapters or uncalled bases, had a mean Phred below 15, or lacked an exact constant-primer or identifier match. High-quality paired reads were merged with COPE v1.2.5, and unique nucleotide sequences were defined as clonotypes. Clonotypes were aligned to IMGT TRBV, TRBD and TRBJ reference segments using MiTCR v1.1. The analysis included only V-J combinations with a frequency above 0.0001, which together covered 99% to 99.2% of the repertoires. A TCS score was defined as the ratio of F50 (clonal expansion) to E x V (chaos), with BLOSUM62-based TCRdist applied between CDR3 peptides within each V-J. Welch's t-statistics and random forest reduced roughly 540 V-J features to around 14, which were used in a naive Bayes classifier (R e1071). TCRdb reworked the public reads: Q25 trimming with fastp, MiXCR clone assembly, productive beta chains retained. Each entry is one CDR3 protein sequence, shown with its most common DNA and genes. The V and J calls, along with clone size, are taken from TCRdb and not from the paper's own processing. For this sample the table gives fewer than 800,000 distinct CDR3 sequences, of which less than 20% were detected only once. The ten top clones hold approximately 8% of the sample.

What the study reported, not specific to this receptor: Most expanded thyroid clonotypes (frequency above 0.001) were also found in blood, which suggests that blood repertoires may mirror thyroid immune responses. Sample size was not statistically predetermined, and blinding of investigators to group allocation was not performed. In validation, the model predicted progression to ophthalmopathy a median of approximately 6.6 months before onset, with about 71% sensitivity and about 75% specificity. In cross-validation, a model built on a 13 V-J signature told ophthalmopathy apart from stable hyperthyroidism with approximately 90% sensitivity and 81% to 82% specificity, and in testing the same model reached 80%/75%.

This receptor was obtained from a man between 18 and 29 years old with Graves' hyperthyroidism. This sequence uses TRBV20-1 and TRBJ2-7; the best D guess is TRBD2, with 6 bases matching. Sequencing was carried out using blood. CDR3 sequence: CSAAGSSSYEQYF. The DNA sequence is as follows: TGCAGTGCCGCGGGGTCTAGCTCCTACGAGCAGTACTTC.